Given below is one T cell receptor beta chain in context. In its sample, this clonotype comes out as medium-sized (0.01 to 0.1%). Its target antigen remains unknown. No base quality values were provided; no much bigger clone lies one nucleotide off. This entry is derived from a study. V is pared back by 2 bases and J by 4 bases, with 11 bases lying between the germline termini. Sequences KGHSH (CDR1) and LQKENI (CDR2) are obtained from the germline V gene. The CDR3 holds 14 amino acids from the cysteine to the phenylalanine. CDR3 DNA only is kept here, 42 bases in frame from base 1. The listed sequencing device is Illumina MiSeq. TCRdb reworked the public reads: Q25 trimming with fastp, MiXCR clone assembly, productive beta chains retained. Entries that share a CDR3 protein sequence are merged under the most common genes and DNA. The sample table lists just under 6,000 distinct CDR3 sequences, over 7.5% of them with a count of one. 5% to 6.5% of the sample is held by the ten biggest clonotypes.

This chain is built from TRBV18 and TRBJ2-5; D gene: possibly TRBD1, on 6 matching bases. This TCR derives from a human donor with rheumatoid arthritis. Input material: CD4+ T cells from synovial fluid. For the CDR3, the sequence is CASSPGQGRETQYF. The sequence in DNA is TGTGCCAGCTCACCAGGGCAGGGGAGAGAGACCCAGTACTTC.